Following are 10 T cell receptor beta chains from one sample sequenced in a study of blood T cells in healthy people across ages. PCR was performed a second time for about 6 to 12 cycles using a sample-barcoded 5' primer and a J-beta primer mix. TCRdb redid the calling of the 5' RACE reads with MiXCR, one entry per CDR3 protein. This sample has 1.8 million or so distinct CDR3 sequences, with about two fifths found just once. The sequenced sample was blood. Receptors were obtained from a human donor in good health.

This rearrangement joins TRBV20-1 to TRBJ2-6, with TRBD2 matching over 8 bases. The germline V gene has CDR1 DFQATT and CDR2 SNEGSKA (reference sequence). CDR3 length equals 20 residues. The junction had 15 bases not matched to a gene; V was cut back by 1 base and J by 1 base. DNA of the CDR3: TGCAGTGCTAGAGTCGGGGGGGGCCCCCCTGTTAGGTCTGGGGCCAACGTCCTGACTTTC. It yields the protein CSARVGGGPPVRSGANVLTF.

The CDR3, as DNA: TGCGCCAGCAGCTTGGCCGAGCGGGGAGTATACAATGAGCAGTTCTTC. Its translation: CASSLAERGVYNEQFF. The rearrangement uses TRBV5-1 and TRBJ2-1; TRBD2 aligns across 7 bases. V shed 0 bases, J shed 4 bases, and the junction held 7 bases outside the gene matches. The CDR3 covers 16 residues. The germline CDR1 and CDR2 sequences are SGHRS and YFSETQ. The full variable domain, completed using reference TRBV5-1 and TRBJ2-1, is KAGVTQTPRYLIKTRGQQVTLSCSPISGHRSVSWYQQTPGQGLQFLFEYFSETQRNKGNFPGRFSGRQFSNSRSEMNVSTLELGDSALYLCASSLAERGVYNEQFFGPGTRLTVL.

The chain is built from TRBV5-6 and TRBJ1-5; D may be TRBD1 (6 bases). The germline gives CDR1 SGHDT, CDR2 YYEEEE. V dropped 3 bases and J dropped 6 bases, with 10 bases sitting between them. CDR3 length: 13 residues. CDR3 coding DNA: TGTGCCAGCAGCTCCACAGGGATTCAGCCCCAGCATTTT. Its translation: CASSSTGIQPQHF. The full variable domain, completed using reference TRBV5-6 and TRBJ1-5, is DAGVTQSPTHLIKTRGQQVTLRCSPKSGHDTVSWYQQALGQGPQFIFQYYEEEERQRGNFPDRFSGHQFPNYSSELNVNALLLGDSALYLCASSSTGIQPQHFGDGTRLSIL.

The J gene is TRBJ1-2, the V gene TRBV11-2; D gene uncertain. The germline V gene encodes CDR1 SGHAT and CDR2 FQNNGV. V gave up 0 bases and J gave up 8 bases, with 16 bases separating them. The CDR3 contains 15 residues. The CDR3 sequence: CASSLDTLGSWGYTF. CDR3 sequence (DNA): TGTGCCAGCAGCTTAGACACCCTCGGTTCGTGGGGCTACACCTTC.

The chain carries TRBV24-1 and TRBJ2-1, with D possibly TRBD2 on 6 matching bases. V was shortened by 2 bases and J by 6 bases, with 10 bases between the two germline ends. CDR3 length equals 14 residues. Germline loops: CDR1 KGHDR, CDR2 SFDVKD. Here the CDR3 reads CATSDWDSRNEQFF. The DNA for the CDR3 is TGTGCCACCAGTGATTGGGACTCTCGCAATGAGCAGTTCTTC.

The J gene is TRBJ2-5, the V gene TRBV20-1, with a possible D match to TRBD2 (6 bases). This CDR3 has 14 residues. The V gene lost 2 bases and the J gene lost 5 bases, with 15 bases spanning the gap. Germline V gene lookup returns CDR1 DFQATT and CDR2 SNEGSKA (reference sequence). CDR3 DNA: TGCAGTGCTAGAATACTAGCAGGACTGGAGACCCAGTACTTC. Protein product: CSARILAGLETQYF.

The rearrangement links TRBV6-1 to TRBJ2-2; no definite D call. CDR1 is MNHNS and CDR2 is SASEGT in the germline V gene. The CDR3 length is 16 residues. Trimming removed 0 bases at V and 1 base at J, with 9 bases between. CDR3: CASSEALAGNTGELFF. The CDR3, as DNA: TGTGCCAGCAGTGAAGCGCTTGCAGGGAACACCGGGGAGCTGTTTTTT.

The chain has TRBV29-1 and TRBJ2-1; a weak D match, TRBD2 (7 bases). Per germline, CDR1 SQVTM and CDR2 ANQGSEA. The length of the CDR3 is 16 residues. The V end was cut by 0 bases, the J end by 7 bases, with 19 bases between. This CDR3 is CSVEDRGGGPVNEQFF. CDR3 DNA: TGCAGCGTTGAAGATCGGGGCGGGGGCCCAGTTAATGAGCAGTTCTTC.

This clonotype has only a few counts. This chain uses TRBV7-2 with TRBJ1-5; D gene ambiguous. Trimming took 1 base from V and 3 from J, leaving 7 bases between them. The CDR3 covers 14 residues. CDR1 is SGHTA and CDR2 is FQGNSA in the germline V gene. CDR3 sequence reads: CASSLVAANQPQHF. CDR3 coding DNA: TGTGCCAGCAGCTTAGTGGCAGCCAATCAGCCCCAGCATTTT.

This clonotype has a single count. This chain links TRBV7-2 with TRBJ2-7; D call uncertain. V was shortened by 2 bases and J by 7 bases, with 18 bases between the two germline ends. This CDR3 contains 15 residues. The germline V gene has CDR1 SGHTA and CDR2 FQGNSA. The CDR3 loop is CASSLHTLTYNEQYF. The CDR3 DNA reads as TGTGCCAGCAGCTTACATACGCTTACCTACAATGAGCAGTACTTC. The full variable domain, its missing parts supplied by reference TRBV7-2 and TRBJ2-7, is GAGVSQSPSNKVTEKGKDVELRCDPISGHTALYWYRQSLGQGLEFLIYFQGNSAPDKSGLPSDRFSAERTGGSVSTLTIQRTQQEDSAVYLCASSLHTLTYNEQYFGPGTRLTVT.